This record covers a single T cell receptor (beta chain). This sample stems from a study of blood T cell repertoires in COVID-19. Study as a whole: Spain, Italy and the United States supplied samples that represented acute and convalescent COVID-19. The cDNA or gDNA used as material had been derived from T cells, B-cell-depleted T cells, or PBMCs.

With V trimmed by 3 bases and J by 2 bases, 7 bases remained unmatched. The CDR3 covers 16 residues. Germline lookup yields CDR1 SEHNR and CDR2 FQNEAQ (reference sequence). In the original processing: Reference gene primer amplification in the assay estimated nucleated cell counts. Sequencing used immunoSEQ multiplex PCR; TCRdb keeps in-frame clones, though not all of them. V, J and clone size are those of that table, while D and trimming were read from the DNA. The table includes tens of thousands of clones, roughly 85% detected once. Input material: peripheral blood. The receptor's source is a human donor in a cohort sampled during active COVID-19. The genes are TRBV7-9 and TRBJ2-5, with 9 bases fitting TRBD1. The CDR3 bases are TGTGCCAGCAGCTTCCTCGGGACAGGGAAACAAGAGACCCAGTACTTC. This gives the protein CASSFLGTGKQETQYF.